The T cell receptor (beta chain) described here comes from a study of cytomegalovirus exposure and HLA in healthy donors. Across the study: The 95 to 150 validation repertoires used the same platform as the 666 first-cohort repertoires, a later analysis reported. Study-level points and caveats: Some public TCRs appeared in many individuals, while most sequences were rare. Roughly 170 TCR beta chains were listed as cytomegalovirus-associated.

This clone was recorded a few times. Its antigen remains unknown. V was cut by 4 bases and J by 3 bases, with 7 bases left in between. This CDR3 is built from 13 residues. Germline V gene sequence: CDR1 SGHTA, CDR2 FQGNSA. Some clones are missing from TCRdb's copy, which holds only in-frame ones; the method was immunoSEQ multiplex PCR. The sample contains about 330,000 clones, just over 85% of which appear only once. The TCR sequence derives from a woman aged 18-29 years in good health and CMV-seronegative. Source material: PBMCs. The chain couples TRBV7-2 to TRBJ1-5; D ambiguous. CDR3 coding DNA: TGTGCCAGCAGCTACCAGGTCAATCAGCCCCAGCATTTT. This gives the protein CASSYQVNQPQHF.